The 26 T cell receptor beta chains in this list originate from one sample, sequenced in a study of T cells after yellow fever vaccination. TCRdb processed the 5' RACE reads anew with MiXCR; each CDR3 protein has one entry. This table has a few hundred thousand distinct CDR3 sequences, roughly 4% appearing once. The sequencing here drew on PBMCs, taken 5 days after the yellow fever booster vaccination. These receptors all stem from a man aged 18 to 29 who received the YFV17D yellow fever vaccine.

Ten or more counts support this clonotype. CDR3 in DNA: TGCAGTGCTAGCGTCCCCTCAGTAGCGGGGGAGACCCAGTACTTC. This codes for CSASVPSVAGETQYF. The chain couples TRBV20-1 to TRBJ2-5; 8 bases align to TRBD2. Per germline, CDR1 DFQATT and CDR2 SNEGSKA (reference sequence). Trimming at V came to 3 bases and at J to 5 bases, leaving 11 bases not matched to a gene. This CDR3 comprises 15 residues.

The sample holds many counts of this clonotype. The chain carries TRBV7-9 and TRBJ2-2; 10 nucleotides line up with TRBD1. CDR3 length: 17 amino acids. CDR1 SEHNR and CDR2 FQNEAQ come from the germline V gene (reference sequence). The V and J ends lost 5 bases and 0 bases, in that order; junction bases with no gene match: 6. The CDR3 here is CASSLTDRGSNTGELFF. Written as DNA, the CDR3 is TGTGCCAGCAGCCTGACGGACAGGGGGTCGAACACCGGGGAGCTGTTTTTT.

In its sample, this clonotype was seen many times. This chain links TRBV7-8 with TRBJ2-7; 8 bases fit TRBD1. This CDR3 comprises 14 residues. In germline, CDR1 is SGHVS, CDR2 FQNEAQ. J lost 0 bases, V lost 5 bases, and 3 bases had no gene match. Written as DNA, the CDR3 is TGTGCCAGCAGCCGGGACAGGTTCTCCTACGAGCAGTACTTC. The encoded protein is CASSRDRFSYEQYF.

This clonotype was counted only a few times. The genes are TRBV11-2 and TRBJ2-7, with 8 bases that match TRBD1. The junction had 8 bases not matched to a gene; V was cut back by 3 bases and J by 4 bases. The CDR3 loop spans 15 amino acids. Germline assignment: CDR1 SGHAT and CDR2 FQNNGV. The CDR3 is CASSFGITGGYEQYV. The DNA of the CDR3 is TGTGCCAGCAGCTTTGGGATTACAGGGGGTTACGAGCAGTACGTC.

This clonotype was recorded many times. The chain employs TRBV9 and TRBJ1-6; D is undetermined. V lost 3 bases to trimming and J lost 10 bases, with 11 bases between them. The CDR3 consists of 13 residues. Looked up from germline, CDR1 is SGDLS and CDR2 is YYNGEE. This chain's CDR3 is CASSAIPESPLHF. The CDR3 nucleotides read TGTGCCAGCAGCGCCATACCCGAATCACCCCTCCACTTT. Combining the CDR3 with reference TRBV9 and TRBJ1-6 gives the whole variable domain DSGVTQTPKHLITATGQRVTLRCSPRSGDLSVYWYQQSLDQGLQFLIQYYNGEERAKGNILERFSAQQFPDLHSELNLSSLELGDSALYFCASSAIPESPLHFGNGTRLTVT.

This clonotype was detected ten times or more. The CDR3 protein is CASMGTGTTEAFF. CDR3 DNA sequence: TGTGCCAGCATGGGGACAGGGACAACTGAAGCTTTCTTT. The chain employs TRBV27 and TRBJ1-1; 9 bases agree with TRBD1. The CDR3 extends over 13 amino acids. Per the germline V gene, CDR1 is MNHEY and CDR2 is SMNVEV (reference sequence). Trimming took 7 bases from V and 5 from J; bases not matched to a gene: 5.

The chain links TRBV7-9 to TRBJ2-7; the D gene is possibly TRBD1 (5 bases). The V and J ends lost 5 bases and 6 bases respectively, with 11 bases between them. This CDR3 has 12 amino acids. Germline V gene sequence: CDR1 SEHNR, CDR2 FQNEAQ (reference sequence). The CDR3 DNA reads as TGTGCCAGCAGCATCACAGGCCTCGAGCAGTACGTC. It specifies CASSITGLEQYV.

J is TRBJ1-2 and V is TRBV18; TRBD1 matches at 8 bases. The germline V gene has CDR1 KGHSH and CDR2 LQKENI. V lost 5 bases to trimming and J lost 0 bases; unmatched junction nucleotides: 5. This CDR3 has 15 residues. CDR3 residues: CASSIGQGANYGYTF. CDR3 bases: TGTGCCAGCTCAATCGGACAGGGAGCTAACTATGGCTACACCTTC. The full variable domain, completed using reference TRBV18 and TRBJ1-2, is NAGVMQNPRHLVRRRGQEARLRCSPMKGHSHVYWYRQLPEEGLKFMVYLQKENIIDESGMPKERFSAEFPKEGPSILRIQQVVRGDSAAYFCASSIGQGANYGYTFGSGTRLTVV.

At least ten counts were recorded for this clonotype. The chain uses TRBV28 and TRBJ1-2, with D tentatively TRBD1 (6 bases). The V and J ends lost 4 bases and 5 bases respectively, with 14 bases between them. CDR3 length: 14 residues. Germline V gives CDR1 MDHEN, CDR2 SYDVKM. The DNA of the CDR3 is TGTGCCAGCAGTTCGGGGGGCAGAACTTATGGCTACACCTTC. Amino acids: CASSSGGRTYGYTF.

The sample holds a few counts of this clonotype. The chain uses TRBV7-2 and TRBJ2-1; TRBD2 matches at 10 bases. The CDR3 spans 17 residues. The J segment lost 9 bases and the V segment lost 7 bases, leaving 18 bases of the junction unmatched. Germline loops: CDR1 SGHTA, CDR2 FQGNSA. The CDR3 coding sequence is TGTGCCAGCAACCTACCCCTCGGGACTAGCGATCGTAGTGAGCAGTTCTTC. Amino acid sequence: CASNLPLGTSDRSEQFF.

This clonotype has a handful of counts. The rearrangement links TRBV5-1 to TRBJ1-1; D possibly corresponds to TRBD1 (5 bases). Germline V gene lookup returns CDR1 SGHRS and CDR2 YFSETQ. The V end lost 6 bases, the J end lost 2 bases, and 14 bases lay between the germline ends. CDR3 size: 14 residues. CDR3 in amino acids: CASTFGGTNTEAFF. The DNA for the CDR3 is TGCGCCAGCACGTTCGGGGGGACTAACACTGAAGCTTTCTTT.

This chain uses TRBV10-3 with TRBJ2-5, with no clear D. Germline-derived CDR1 and CDR2 are ENHRY and SYGVKD. This CDR3 spans 11 amino acids. V was pared by 6 bases and J by 5 bases, with 7 bases between. Here the CDR3 reads CAIRERETQYF. The DNA of the CDR3 is TGTGCCATCAGGGAACGGGAGACCCAGTACTTC.

This clonotype has ten or more counts. The chain carries TRBV7-6 and TRBJ2-5; possible D gene TRBD1, 5 bases. The CDR3 has 14 residues. Germline CDR1 reads SGHVS; CDR2 reads FNYEAQ. Trimming removed 3 bases at V and 1 base at J, with 9 bases between. CDR3 protein: CASSFLDSQETQYF. The CDR3 DNA is TGTGCCAGCAGCTTCCTTGACAGCCAAGAGACCCAGTACTTC.

In its sample, this clonotype was seen a few times. V is TRBV18 and J is TRBJ1-5, with TRBD1 identical over 7 bases. J gave up 0 bases and V 1 base, and 12 bases lay outside the gene matches. Per the germline V gene, CDR1 is KGHSH and CDR2 is LQKENI. The CDR3 covers 19 residues. The DNA for the CDR3 is TGTGCCAGCTCACCACGGACAGGCTTAGACCCAGGTAGCAATCAGCCCCAGCATTTT. Its protein is CASSPRTGLDPGSNQPQHF.

This clonotype was recorded many times. The rearrangement links TRBV9 to TRBJ2-1; D not resolved. The length of the CDR3 is 14 residues. V dropped 4 bases and J dropped 6 bases, with 14 bases sitting between them. Germline V lookup: CDR1 SGDLS, CDR2 YYNGEE. Here the CDR3 reads CASSPDMSFNEQFF. In DNA, the CDR3 is TGTGCCAGCAGCCCCGACATGAGTTTCAATGAGCAGTTCTTC.

In its sample, this clonotype was seen many times. CDR3 bases: TGTGCCAGCAGTATAAATTCGGACACCCTACAGCATTTT. Translation: CASSINSDTLQHF. The chain couples TRBV7-2 to TRBJ1-5, with D perhaps TRBD1 (5 bases). Trimming pared 6 bases from V and 13 bases from J, leaving 19 bases between. CDR3 length: 13 amino acids. Germline CDR1 and CDR2: SGHTA and FQGNSA.

This clonotype was observed once. The chain combines TRBV18 with TRBJ2-1; possible D gene TRBD2, 6 bases. The CDR3 has 14 residues. Germline values: CDR1 KGHSH, CDR2 LQKENI. Trimming stripped 0 bases from V and 12 bases from J, with 15 bases between. CDR3 in DNA: TGTGCCAGCTCACCACCCTCCCAGCCCGGGAGGCAGTTCTTC. Amino acid sequence: CASSPPSQPGRQFF.

CDR3 in amino acids: CASSGEGAVYNEQFF. CDR3 DNA: TGTGCCAGCAGCGGAGAAGGTGCCGTCTACAATGAGCAGTTCTTC. This chain links TRBV9 with TRBJ2-1; no clear D. V shed 3 bases and J shed 3 bases, with 13 bases lying between them. Germline lookup yields CDR1 SGDLS and CDR2 YYNGEE. The CDR3 is 15 amino acids. Combining the CDR3 with reference TRBV9 and TRBJ2-1 gives the whole variable domain DSGVTQTPKHLITATGQRVTLRCSPRSGDLSVYWYQQSLDQGLQFLIQYYNGEERAKGNILERFSAQQFPDLHSELNLSSLELGDSALYFCASSGEGAVYNEQFFGPGTRLTVL.

This clonotype has just a few counts. The chain has TRBV5-1 and TRBJ2-1; D remains unclear. This CDR3 region has 15 residues. Germline V gene sequence: CDR1 SGHRS, CDR2 YFSETQ. V lost 1 base and J lost 3, with 11 bases in between. The CDR3 region has the DNA TGCGCCAGCAGCTTGAGTTTAAGGGTCTACAATGAGCAGTTCTTC. Translation gives CASSLSLRVYNEQFF.

This clonotype was picked up many times. Mismatch with germline at one junction end may stem from a read error. The chain has TRBV10-3 and TRBJ2-3, with D perhaps TRBD2 (5 bases). CDR1 ENHRY and CDR2 SYGVKD come from the germline V gene. The CDR3 totals 12 residues. The CDR3: CATSSDTDTQYF. DNA for the CDR3: TGTGCCACCAGTAGCGACACAGATACGCAGTATTTT.

This clonotype was seen a few times. The V and J genes are TRBV19 and TRBJ1-2; TRBD1 matches at 10 bases. Trimming took 8 bases from V and 2 from J; bases not matched to a gene: 17. This CDR3 has 18 amino acids. Germline V gene lookup returns CDR1 LNHDA and CDR2 SQIVND (reference sequence). CDR3 bases: TGTGCCAGTTCTGGCCCTGGAGGAGCGGGACAGGGGAACTATGGCTACACCTTC. Translated, it gives CASSGPGGAGQGNYGYTF.

This chain joins TRBV18 and TRBJ2-5; 7 bases line up with TRBD1. Unmatched junction bases numbered 8, after V lost 3 bases and J lost 4 bases. Germline V lookup: CDR1 KGHSH, CDR2 LQKENI. The length of the CDR3 is 15 residues. The CDR3 coding sequence is TGTGCCAGCTCACCCCAGGACAGGCCCTTAGAGACCCAGTACTTC. Amino acid sequence: CASSPQDRPLETQYF.

This clonotype was counted a few times. The gene calls are TRBV7-6 and TRBJ2-6; D perhaps matches TRBD2 (6 bases). Trimming removed 4 bases at V and 0 bases at J, with 22 bases between. The CDR3 spans 20 residues. Germline V gene sequence: CDR1 SGHVS, CDR2 FNYEAQ. The CDR3, as DNA: TGTGCCAGCAGCTCACCGACCGGGACTGAGCCTTTCTCTGGGGCCAACGTCCTGACTTTC. Amino acids: CASSSPTGTEPFSGANVLTF.

This clonotype has just a few counts. The J gene is TRBJ1-1, the V gene TRBV3-1, with 10 bases identical to TRBD1. The CDR3 is 15 amino acids. Germline loops: CDR1 LGHDT, CDR2 YNNKEL (reference sequence). Trimming cost V 2 bases and J 3 bases; bases outside gene matches: 3. The CDR3 sequence is CASSQPGTGDTEAFF. As DNA, the CDR3 is TGTGCCAGCAGCCAACCCGGGACAGGGGACACTGAAGCTTTCTTT.

A few counts support this clonotype. The chain uses TRBV24-1 and TRBJ2-1, with 7 positions matching TRBD2. Per germline, CDR1 KGHDR and CDR2 SFDVKD. J lost 7 bases, V lost 3 bases, and 5 bases had no gene match. CDR3 length: 14 amino acids. CDR3 sequence: CATSDPSGGNEQFF. DNA for the CDR3: TGTGCCACCAGTGATCCGTCGGGGGGTAATGAGCAGTTCTTC.

This clonotype showed up just a few times. V and J are TRBV27 and TRBJ1-4; the D gene is possibly TRBD1 (5 bases). This CDR3 has 16 amino acids. Trimming left V 3 bases short and J 8 bases short, with 19 bases between. CDR1 is MNHEY and CDR2 is SMNVEV in the germline V gene (reference sequence). The CDR3 sequence: CASSFSGRGGGEKLFF. The CDR3 DNA reads as TGTGCCAGCAGTTTTTCGGGGAGGGGTGGAGGAGAAAAACTGTTTTTT.